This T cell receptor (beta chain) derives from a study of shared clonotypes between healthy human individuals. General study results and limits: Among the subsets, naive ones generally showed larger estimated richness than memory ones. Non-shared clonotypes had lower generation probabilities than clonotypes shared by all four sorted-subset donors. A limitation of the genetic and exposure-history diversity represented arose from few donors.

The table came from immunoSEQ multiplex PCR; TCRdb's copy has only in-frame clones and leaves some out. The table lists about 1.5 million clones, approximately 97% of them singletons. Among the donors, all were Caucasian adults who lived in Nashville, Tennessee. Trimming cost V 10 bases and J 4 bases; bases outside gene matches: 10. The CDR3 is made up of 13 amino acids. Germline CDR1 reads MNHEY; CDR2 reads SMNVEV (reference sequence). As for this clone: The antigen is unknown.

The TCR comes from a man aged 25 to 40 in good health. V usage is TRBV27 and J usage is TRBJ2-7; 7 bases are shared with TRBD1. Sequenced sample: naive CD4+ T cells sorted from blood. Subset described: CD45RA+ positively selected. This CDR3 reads CAIRRAGGYEQYF. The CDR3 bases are TGTGCCATAAGAAGGGCAGGGGGATACGAGCAGTACTTC.